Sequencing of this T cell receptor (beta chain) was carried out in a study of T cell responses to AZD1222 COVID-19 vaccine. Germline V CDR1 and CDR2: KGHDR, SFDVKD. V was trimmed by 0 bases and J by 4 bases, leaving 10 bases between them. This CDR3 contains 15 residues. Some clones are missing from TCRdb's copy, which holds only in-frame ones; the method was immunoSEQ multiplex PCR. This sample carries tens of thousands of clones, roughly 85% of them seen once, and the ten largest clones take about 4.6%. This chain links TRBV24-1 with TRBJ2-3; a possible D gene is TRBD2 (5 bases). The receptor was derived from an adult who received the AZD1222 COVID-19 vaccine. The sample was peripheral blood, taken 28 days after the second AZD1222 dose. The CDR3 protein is CATSDLSGRADTQYF. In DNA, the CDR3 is TGTGCCACCAGTGATTTGTCGGGGAGAGCAGATACGCAGTATTTT.